One and the same sample provided the 10 T cell receptor beta chains below, sequenced in a study of blood T cell repertoires in COVID-19. Assay used: immunoSEQ multiplex PCR; TCRdb lists only in-frame clones, some missing. The data hold some 110,000 clones, with about 86% observed a single time. The sample comprised peripheral blood. The receptors shown here come from a woman older than 75 with active or convalescent COVID-19.

This chain links TRBV11-2 with TRBJ1-6; no firm D call. CDR3 length: 16 residues. The V gene lost 7 bases and the J gene lost 0 bases, with 13 bases spanning the gap. Per germline, CDR1 SGHAT and CDR2 FQNNGV. CDR3 sequence: CASNPRSDSYNSPLHF. CDR3 nucleotides: TGTGCCAGCAACCCACGGTCCGACTCCTATAATTCACCCCTCCACTTT.

J is TRBJ2-3 and V is TRBV30; D possibly corresponds to TRBD2 (6 bases). Between the trimmed V and J ends, which lost 1 base and 2 bases, there was a span of 19 bases. Germline-derived CDR1 and CDR2 are GTSNPN and SVGIG (reference sequence). There are 17 residues in the CDR3. This CDR3 is CAWSAGNKRAFTDTQYF. DNA of the CDR3: TGTGCCTGGAGTGCCGGTAACAAGCGGGCCTTCACAGATACGCAGTATTTT.

About this clone itself: The germline gene is not matched at one end of the junction; a read error may be the cause. J is TRBJ1-2 and V is TRBV15; 7 bases are a match to TRBD1. CDR3 length: 12 amino acids. CDR1 LNHNV and CDR2 YYDKDF come from the germline V gene (reference sequence). The CDR3 DNA follows: TGTGCCACCAGCACCCGGCGATCCGGGACAGCCTTC. Its translation is CATSTRRSGTAF.

V usage is TRBV2 and J usage is TRBJ2-7; 9 bases agree with TRBD2. After removal of 0 bases from V and 4 bases from J, the junction contained 7 bases not matched to a gene. This CDR3 comprises 16 residues. Germline CDR1 SNHLY, CDR2 FYNNEI. The CDR3 sequence: CASSEASAGGRYEQYF. CDR3 DNA: TGTGCCAGCAGTGAAGCTTCGGCGGGAGGGAGGTACGAGCAGTACTTC.

The gene calls are TRBV3-1 (or the pseudogene TRBV3-2) and TRBJ2-5; D is perhaps TRBD1 (6 bases). The CDR3 totals 15 residues. V lost 4 bases and J 4 bases, leaving 16 bases between the germline ends. Germline CDR1 reads LGHDT; CDR2 reads YNNKEL (reference sequence). This chain's CDR3 is CASSRTSGTRETQYF. The CDR3 nucleotides are TGTGCCAGCAGCCGCACGTCCGGGACAAGAGAGACCCAGTACTTC.

This rearrangement joins TRBV6-5 to TRBJ2-7; D is unclear. V lost 2 bases and J 0 bases, leaving 11 bases between the germline ends. Germline V lookup: CDR1 MNHEY, CDR2 SVGAGI. This CDR3 spans 15 amino acids. CDR3 loop: CASSYPRPYSYEQYF. The CDR3 DNA is TGTGCCAGCAGTTACCCCAGGCCCTACTCCTACGAGCAGTACTTC.

The V call is TRBV5-6, the J call TRBJ2-4, with D unclear. Trimming shortened V by 2 bases and J by 0 bases, and 12 bases separated the two germline ends. The CDR3 runs to 16 residues. Germline CDR1 SGHDT, CDR2 YYEEEE. CDR3 residues: CASSFRQSRAKNIQYF. CDR3 nucleotide sequence: TGTGCCAGCAGCTTTAGACAAAGTCGAGCCAAAAACATTCAGTACTTC.

The chain employs TRBV27 and TRBJ1-1; 8 bases agree with TRBD1. Per germline, CDR1 MNHEY and CDR2 SMNVEV (reference sequence). This CDR3 spans 17 amino acids. Germline trimming cut 5 bases from V and 7 bases from J; bases unmatched to any gene: 18. The CDR3, as DNA: TGTGCCAGCAGTGGAGACAGGGGTTTTGCCCCTGTGGGTGAAGCTTTCTTT. Protein: CASSGDRGFAPVGEAFF.

The chain combines TRBV6-2 or TRBV6-3 with TRBJ1-4; D is unclear. Trimming removed 2 bases at V and 8 bases at J, with 9 bases between. The CDR3 has 13 amino acids. Germline V gives CDR1 MNHEY, CDR2 SVGEGT. CDR3 loop: CASSYGGTEKLFF. The CDR3 nucleotides are TGTGCCAGCAGTTACGGAGGAACGGAAAAACTGTTTTTT.

V and J are TRBV19 and TRBJ2-2, with 7 bases fitting TRBD2. CDR3 length equals 14 residues. Germline-derived CDR1 and CDR2 are LNHDA and SQIVND (reference sequence). J lost 3 bases, V lost 7 bases, and 5 bases had no gene match. CDR3 residues: CASTGGGYTGELFF. CDR3 coding DNA: TGTGCCAGTACGGGGGGTGGTTACACCGGGGAGCTGTTTTTT.